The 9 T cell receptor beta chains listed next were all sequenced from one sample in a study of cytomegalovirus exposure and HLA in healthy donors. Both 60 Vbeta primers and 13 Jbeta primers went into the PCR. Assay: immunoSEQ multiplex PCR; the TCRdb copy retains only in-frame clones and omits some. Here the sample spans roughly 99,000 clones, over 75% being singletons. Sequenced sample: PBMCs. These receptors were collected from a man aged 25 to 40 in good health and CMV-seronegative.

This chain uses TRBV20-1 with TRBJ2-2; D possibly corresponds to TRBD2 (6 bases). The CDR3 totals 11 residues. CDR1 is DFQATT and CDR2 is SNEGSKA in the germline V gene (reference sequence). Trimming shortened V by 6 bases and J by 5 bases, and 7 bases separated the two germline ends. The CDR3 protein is CSARETGELFF. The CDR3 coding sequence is TGCAGTGCCCGGGAGACCGGGGAGCTGTTTTTT.

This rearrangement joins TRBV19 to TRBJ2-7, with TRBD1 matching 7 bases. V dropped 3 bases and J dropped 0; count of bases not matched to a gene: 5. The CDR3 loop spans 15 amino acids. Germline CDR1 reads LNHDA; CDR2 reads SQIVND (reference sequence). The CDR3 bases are TGTGCCAGTAGTATTTGGACAGGAAGCTCCTACGAGCAGTACTTC. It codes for CASSIWTGSSYEQYF.

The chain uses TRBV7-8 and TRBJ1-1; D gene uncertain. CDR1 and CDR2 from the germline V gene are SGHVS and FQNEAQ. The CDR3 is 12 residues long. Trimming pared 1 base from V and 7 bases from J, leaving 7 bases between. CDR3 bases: TGTGCCAGCAGCTTAGGCGGCCTTGAAGCTTTCTTT. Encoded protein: CASSLGGLEAFF.

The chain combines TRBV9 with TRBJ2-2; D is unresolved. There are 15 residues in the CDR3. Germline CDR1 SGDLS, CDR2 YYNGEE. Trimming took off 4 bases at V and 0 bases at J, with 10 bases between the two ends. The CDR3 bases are TGTGCCAGCAGCCCCCGACGGGCGAACACCGGGGAGCTGTTTTTT. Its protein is CASSPRRANTGELFF.

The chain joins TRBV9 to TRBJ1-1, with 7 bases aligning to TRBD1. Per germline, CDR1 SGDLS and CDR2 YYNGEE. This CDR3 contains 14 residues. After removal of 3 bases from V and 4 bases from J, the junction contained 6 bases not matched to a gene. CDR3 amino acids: CASSASTGATEAFF. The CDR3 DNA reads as TGTGCCAGCAGCGCGAGTACAGGGGCCACTGAAGCTTTCTTT.

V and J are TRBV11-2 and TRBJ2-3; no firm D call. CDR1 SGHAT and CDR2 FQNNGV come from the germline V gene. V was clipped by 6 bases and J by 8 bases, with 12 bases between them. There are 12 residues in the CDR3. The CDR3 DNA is TGTGCCAGCAGTTCACTGGGCACTACGCAGTATTTT. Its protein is CASSSLGTTQYF.

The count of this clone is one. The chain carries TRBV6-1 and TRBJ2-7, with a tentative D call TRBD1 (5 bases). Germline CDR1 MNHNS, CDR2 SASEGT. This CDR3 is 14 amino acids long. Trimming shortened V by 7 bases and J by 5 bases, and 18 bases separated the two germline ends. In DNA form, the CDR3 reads TGTGCCAGCATCTGGCGGCCAGGGCCGAACGAGCAGTACTTC. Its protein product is CASIWRPGPNEQYF.

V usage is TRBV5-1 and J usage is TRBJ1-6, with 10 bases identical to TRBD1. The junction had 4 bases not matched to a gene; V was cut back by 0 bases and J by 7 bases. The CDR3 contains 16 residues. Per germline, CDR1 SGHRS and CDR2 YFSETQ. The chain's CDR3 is CASSLGQGARNSPLHF. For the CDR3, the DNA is TGCGCCAGCAGCTTGGGACAGGGGGCGCGAAATTCACCCCTCCACTTT.

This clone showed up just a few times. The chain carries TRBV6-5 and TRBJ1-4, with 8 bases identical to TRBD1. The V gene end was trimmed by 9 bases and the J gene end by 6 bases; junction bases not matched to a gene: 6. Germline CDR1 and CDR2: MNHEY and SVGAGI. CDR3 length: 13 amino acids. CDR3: CASIGQGDEKLFF. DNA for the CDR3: TGTGCCAGTATAGGACAGGGAGATGAAAAACTGTTTTTT.